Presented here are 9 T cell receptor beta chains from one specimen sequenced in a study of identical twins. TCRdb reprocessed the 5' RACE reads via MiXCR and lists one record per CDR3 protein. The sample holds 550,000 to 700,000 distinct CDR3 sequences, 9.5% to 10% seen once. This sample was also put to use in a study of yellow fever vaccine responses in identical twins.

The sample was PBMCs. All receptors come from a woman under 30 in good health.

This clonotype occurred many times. DNA for the CDR3: TGTGCCACCAGCAGAGATCGCGGGGGGGACTACGAGCAGTACTTC. Its translation: CATSRDRGGDYEQYF. V is TRBV15 and J is TRBJ2-7, with 9 bases fitting TRBD2. The V gene's germline CDR1 is LNHNV and CDR2 YYDKDF (reference sequence). The V and J ends lost 0 bases and 3 bases, in that order; junction bases with no gene match: 3. The CDR3 runs 15 residues. Full variable domain (outside the CDR3, taken from reference TRBV15 and TRBJ2-7): DAMVIQNPRYQVTQFGKPVTLSCSQTLNHNVMYWYQQKSSQAPKLLFHYYDKDFNNEADTPDNFQSRRPNTSFCFLDIRSPGLGDTAMYLCATSRDRGGDYEQYFGPGTRLTVT.

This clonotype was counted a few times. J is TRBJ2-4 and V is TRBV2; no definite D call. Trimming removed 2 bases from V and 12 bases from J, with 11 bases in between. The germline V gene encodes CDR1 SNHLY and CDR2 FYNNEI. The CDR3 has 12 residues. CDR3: CASSENASNQYF. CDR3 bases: TGTGCCAGCAGTGAAAACGCGTCTAATCAGTACTTC.

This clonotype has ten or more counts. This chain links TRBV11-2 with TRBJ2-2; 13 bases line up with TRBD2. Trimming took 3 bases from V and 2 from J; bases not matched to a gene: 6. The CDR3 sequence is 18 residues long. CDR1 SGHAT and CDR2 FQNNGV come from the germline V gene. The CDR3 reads CASSFPTSGGPNTGELFF. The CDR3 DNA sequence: TGTGCCAGCAGCTTCCCGACTAGCGGGGGGCCAAACACCGGGGAGCTGTTTTTT.

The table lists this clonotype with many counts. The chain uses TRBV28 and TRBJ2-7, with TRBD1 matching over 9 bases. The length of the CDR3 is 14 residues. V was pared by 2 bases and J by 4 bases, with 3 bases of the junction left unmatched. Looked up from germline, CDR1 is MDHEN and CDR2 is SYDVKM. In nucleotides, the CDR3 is TGTGCCAGCAGTTTAGGGACAGGGTGGTACGAGCAGTACTTC. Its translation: CASSLGTGWYEQYF.

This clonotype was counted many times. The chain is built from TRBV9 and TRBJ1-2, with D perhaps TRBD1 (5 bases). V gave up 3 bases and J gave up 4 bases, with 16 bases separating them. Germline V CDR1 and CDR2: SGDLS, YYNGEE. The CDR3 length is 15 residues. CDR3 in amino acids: CASSGLRQNLYGYTF. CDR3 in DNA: TGTGCCAGCAGCGGCCTACGACAGAACCTCTATGGCTACACCTTC.

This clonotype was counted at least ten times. In DNA form, the CDR3 reads TGTGCCAGCAGCTCCGACAGGGACCAGCCCCAGCATTTT. Protein sequence: CASSSDRDQPQHF. The chain carries TRBV5-6 and TRBJ1-5; 7 nucleotides agree with TRBD1. This CDR3 contains 13 residues. The V and J ends lost 3 bases and 7 bases, in that order; junction bases with no gene match: 4. CDR1 is SGHDT and CDR2 is YYEEEE in the germline V gene.

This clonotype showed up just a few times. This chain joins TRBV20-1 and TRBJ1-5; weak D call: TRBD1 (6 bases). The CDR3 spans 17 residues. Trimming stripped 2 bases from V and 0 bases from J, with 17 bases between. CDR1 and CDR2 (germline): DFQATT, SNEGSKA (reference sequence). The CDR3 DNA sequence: TGCAGTGCTAGACGGACAGAGATGGGGTATAGCAATCAGCCCCAGCATTTT. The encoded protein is CSARRTEMGYSNQPQHF.

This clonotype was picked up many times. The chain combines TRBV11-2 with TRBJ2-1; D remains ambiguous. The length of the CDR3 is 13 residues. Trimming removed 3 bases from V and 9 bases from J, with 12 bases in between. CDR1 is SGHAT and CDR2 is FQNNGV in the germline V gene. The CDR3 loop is CASSLSRLGEQFF. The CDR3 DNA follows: TGTGCCAGCAGCTTGTCTAGATTGGGTGAGCAGTTCTTC.

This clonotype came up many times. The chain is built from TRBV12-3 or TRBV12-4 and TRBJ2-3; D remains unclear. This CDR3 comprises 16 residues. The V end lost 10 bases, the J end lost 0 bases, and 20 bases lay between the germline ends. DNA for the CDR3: TGTGCCACCTCATTCGGGCGCGACACTAGCACAGATACGCAGTATTTT. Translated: CATSFGRDTSTDTQYF.